This TCR beta chain originates from a study of blood T cell repertoires in COVID-19. CDR3 length: 17 residues. The germline CDR1 and CDR2 sequences are MNHNY and SVGAGI (reference sequence). J was trimmed by 0 bases and V by 6 bases; bases with no gene match: 10. Profiling relied on immunoSEQ multiplex PCR, and the TCRdb table lists in-frame clones only, not all of them. The data contain over 150,000 clones, around nine tenths of them singletons. Sequenced material: peripheral blood. This sequence joins TRBV6-6 and TRBJ2-2, with TRBD1 matching over 7 bases. The receptor was derived from an older woman with COVID-19, enrolled during active disease. CDR3 sequence (DNA): TGTGCCAGCAGCCGAAGACAGGGCCCATCGAACACCGGGGAGCTGTTTTTT. Its protein product is CASSRRQGPSNTGELFF.